These T cell receptor beta chains were read from a single sample in a study. Only in-frame clones appear in the TCRdb table, and some are missing; sequencing was by immunoSEQ multiplex PCR. The profile shows tens of thousands of clones, just under 95% of them singletons. The sample consisted of PBMCs. These receptors all come from a man aged 35-49 years with rheumatoid arthritis. The CDR3 runs from the conserved cysteine through the conserved F or W. Fields, in order: clone size, D gene, V gene, J gene, CDR3 DNA, CDR3 protein. The D gene is left open where the match is weak. Expanded clones are given a class, and other clones once, few, many or no size at all.

abundance: .; d_gene: TRBD2; v_gene: TRBV28; j_gene: TRBJ2-3; CDR3nt: TGTGCCAGCACCCTACCGGGACTAGCGTTCACAGATACGCAGTATTTT; CDR3aa: CASTLPGLAFTDTQYF
abundance: .; d_gene: .; v_gene: TRBV5-1; j_gene: TRBJ1-2; CDR3nt: TGCGCCAGCAGCTTGGATGGCAGGAACTATGGCTACACCTTC; CDR3aa: CASSLDGRNYGYTF
abundance: .; d_gene: TRBD1; v_gene: TRBV19; j_gene: TRBJ2-1; CDR3nt: TGTGCCAGTAGGAAAGTTCTCAGGGGGCGAGTTTACCATGAGCAGTTCTTC; CDR3aa: CASRKVLRGRVYHEQFF
abundance: .; d_gene: .; v_gene: TRBV5-5; j_gene: TRBJ1-1; CDR3nt: TGTGCCAGCAGCTTGGGGTTAGCAACAACTGAAGCTTTCTTT; CDR3aa: CASSLGLATTEAFF
abundance: .; d_gene: .; v_gene: TRBV18; j_gene: TRBJ2-7; CDR3nt: TGTGCCAGCTCACCACAGGGCTGGTACGAGCAGTACTTC; CDR3aa: CASSPQGWYEQYF
abundance: .; d_gene: .; v_gene: TRBV10-3; j_gene: TRBJ1-2; CDR3nt: TGTGCCATCAGTGAGTTGGGGGGCCGGATTGGTGGCTACACCTTC; CDR3aa: CAISELGGRIGGYTF
abundance: once; d_gene: .; v_gene: TRBV5-1; j_gene: TRBJ2-6; CDR3nt: TGCGCCAGCAGCACAGTTTTCCAGGGACCAGTGACTGGGGCCAACGTCCTGACTTTC; CDR3aa: CASSTVFQGPVTGANVLTF
abundance: .; d_gene: .; v_gene: TRBV11-2; j_gene: TRBJ1-2; CDR3nt: TGTGCCAGCAGCACGCAGAGCCCGCGGGGCTACACCTTC; CDR3aa: CASSTQSPRGYTF
abundance: .; d_gene: TRBD1; v_gene: TRBV3-1/TRBV3-2; j_gene: TRBJ1-5; CDR3nt: TGTGCCAGCAGCTCGGGACAGTTCAATCAGCCCCAGCATTTT; CDR3aa: CASSSGQFNQPQHF
abundance: .; d_gene: .; v_gene: TRBV3-1/TRBV3-2; j_gene: TRBJ2-7; CDR3nt: TGTGCCAGCAGCCTTTCCTCATCCTACGAGCAGTACTTC; CDR3aa: CASSLSSSYEQYF
abundance: .; d_gene: TRBD1; v_gene: TRBV30; j_gene: TRBJ1-1; CDR3nt: TGTGCCTGTTCTGGGACAGAGAGAGCTTTCTTT; CDR3aa: CACSGTERAFF
abundance: .; d_gene: TRBD2; v_gene: TRBV7-9; j_gene: TRBJ2-3; CDR3nt: TGTCCCAGCAGACAGACTCGCGGGGGGGCCAGGGGTCGCACAGATACGCAGTATTTT; CDR3aa: CPSRQTRGGARGRTDTQYF
abundance: once; d_gene: TRBD2; v_gene: TRBV4-2; j_gene: TRBJ2-1; CDR3nt: TGTGCCAGCAGCCAAGAGGATAGCGGGTCAAATGAGCAGTTCTTC; CDR3aa: CASSQEDSGSNEQFF
abundance: .; d_gene: TRBD2; v_gene: TRBV7-9; j_gene: TRBJ2-7; CDR3nt: TGTGCCAGCAGCTTAGGGCTAGCGGGAGCTTCCGAGCAGTACTTC; CDR3aa: CASSLGLAGASEQYF
abundance: .; d_gene: TRBD1; v_gene: TRBV10-3; j_gene: TRBJ1-6; CDR3nt: TGTGCCATCAGATCAGACAGGGATAATTCACCCCTCCACTTT; CDR3aa: CAIRSDRDNSPLHF
abundance: .; d_gene: .; v_gene: TRBV7-2; j_gene: TRBJ2-7; CDR3nt: TGTGCCAGCAGCTTAGCGCGAGGCAGGAGCAACTACGAGCAGTACTTC; CDR3aa: CASSLARGRSNYEQYF
abundance: .; d_gene: .; v_gene: TRBV12-5; j_gene: TRBJ2-5; CDR3nt: TGTGCTAGTGGCCCGGGGCAGCGGGTTGAGACCCAGTACTTC; CDR3aa: CASGPGQRVETQYF
abundance: .; d_gene: TRBD1; v_gene: TRBV6-5; j_gene: TRBJ1-2; CDR3nt: TGTGCCAGCAGAGCGACAGGGAACCAAAACTATGGCTACACCTTC; CDR3aa: CASRATGNQNYGYTF
abundance: .; d_gene: .; v_gene: TRBV7-3; j_gene: TRBJ1-3; CDR3nt: TGTGCCAGCAGCTTAAGTCCAGGGCCGTTCTCTGGAAACACCATATATTTT; CDR3aa: CASSLSPGPFSGNTIYF
abundance: .; d_gene: .; v_gene: TRBV3-1/TRBV3-2; j_gene: TRBJ1-4; CDR3nt: TGTGCCAGCAGCCCTCCAGGGGCAGGTAATGAAAAACTGTTTTTT; CDR3aa: CASSPPGAGNEKLFF
abundance: once; d_gene: .; v_gene: TRBV24-1; j_gene: TRBJ2-3; CDR3nt: TGTGCCACCAGTGATTTCCGCCTTCTTAGCACAGATACGCAGTATTTT; CDR3aa: CATSDFRLLSTDTQYF
abundance: .; d_gene: TRBD1; v_gene: TRBV5-1; j_gene: TRBJ2-5; CDR3nt: TGCGCCAGCAGTTACGGACAGGGGAGGGAGACCCAGTACTTC; CDR3aa: CASSYGQGRETQYF
abundance: .; d_gene: TRBD1; v_gene: TRBV2; j_gene: TRBJ2-1; CDR3nt: TGTGCCAACAGGGGCCAGGGCCCTTTGTATGAGCAGTTCTTC; CDR3aa: CANRGQGPLYEQFF
abundance: .; d_gene: .; v_gene: TRBV6-5; j_gene: TRBJ2-1; CDR3nt: TGTGCCAGCAGTTACCGGAAGGGAAGGGAGCAGTTCTTC; CDR3aa: CASSYRKGREQFF
abundance: .; d_gene: .; v_gene: TRBV3-1/TRBV3-2; j_gene: TRBJ2-6; CDR3nt: TGTGCCAGCAGCCAAGGTCTTATAGCGGGACAGGGCCCTGGGGCCAACGTCCTGACTTTC; CDR3aa: CASSQGLIAGQGPGANVLTF
abundance: .; d_gene: TRBD1; v_gene: TRBV29-1; j_gene: TRBJ1-5; CDR3nt: TGCAGCGTAACGGACAGGCTGGGGCCCCAGCATTTT; CDR3aa: CSVTDRLGPQHF
abundance: .; d_gene: .; v_gene: TRBV5-4; j_gene: TRBJ1-2; CDR3nt: TGTGCCAGCAGCCCGGAAAGCTATGGCTACACCTTC; CDR3aa: CASSPESYGYTF
abundance: .; d_gene: .; v_gene: TRBV30; j_gene: TRBJ2-7; CDR3nt: TGTGCCTGGAAGATCTCCTACGAGCAGTACTTC; CDR3aa: CAWKISYEQYF
abundance: .; d_gene: .; v_gene: TRBV28; j_gene: TRBJ1-1; CDR3nt: TGTGCCAGCAGTCCCCCGGGGAACACTGAAGCTTTCTTT; CDR3aa: CASSPPGNTEAFF
abundance: .; d_gene: .; v_gene: TRBV7-3; j_gene: TRBJ2-1; CDR3nt: TGTGCCAGCAGCTTGTCCAGAAACAATGAGCAGTTCTTC; CDR3aa: CASSLSRNNEQFF
abundance: .; d_gene: .; v_gene: TRBV7-3; j_gene: TRBJ1-6; CDR3nt: TGTGCCAGCAGCTTAACTTCTGGGGATAATTCACCCCTCCACTTT; CDR3aa: CASSLTSGDNSPLHF
abundance: .; d_gene: TRBD1; v_gene: TRBV19; j_gene: TRBJ1-5; CDR3nt: TGTGCCAGTAGTATCGGACAGGGATTTCAGCCCCAGCATTTT; CDR3aa: CASSIGQGFQPQHF
abundance: .; d_gene: TRBD1; v_gene: TRBV5-5; j_gene: TRBJ1-4; CDR3nt: TGTGCCAGCAGCGGGGACAGGGACGGTGAAAAACTGTTTTTT; CDR3aa: CASSGDRDGEKLFF
abundance: .; d_gene: .; v_gene: TRBV7-2; j_gene: TRBJ1-6; CDR3nt: TGTGCCAGCAGCTTATATCGGCAGACTAATTCACCCCTCCACTTT; CDR3aa: CASSLYRQTNSPLHF
abundance: .; d_gene: .; v_gene: TRBV18; j_gene: TRBJ1-5; CDR3nt: TGTGCCAGCTCACCAGGGCAGATTAGCAATCAGCCCCAGCATTTT; CDR3aa: CASSPGQISNQPQHF
abundance: .; d_gene: .; v_gene: TRBV6-2/TRBV6-3; j_gene: TRBJ2-2; CDR3nt: TGTGCCAGCAGCCCGATCCCCGGGGAGCTGTTTTTT; CDR3aa: CASSPIPGELFF
abundance: .; d_gene: .; v_gene: TRBV28; j_gene: TRBJ1-4; CDR3nt: TGTGCCAGCAGTTTAACGGGACCTGGCGAAAAACTGTTTTTT; CDR3aa: CASSLTGPGEKLFF
abundance: .; d_gene: .; v_gene: TRBV20-1; j_gene: TRBJ2-1; CDR3nt: TGCAGTGCTAGGGACAATGAGCAGTTCTTC; CDR3aa: CSARDNEQFF
abundance: .; d_gene: .; v_gene: TRBV27; j_gene: TRBJ1-1; CDR3nt: TGTGCCAGCAGTTCGAACACTGAAGCTTTCTTT; CDR3aa: CASSSNTEAFF
abundance: .; d_gene: .; v_gene: TRBV2; j_gene: TRBJ2-7; CDR3nt: TGTGCCAGCAGTTCGGCAGGGTACTACGAGCAGTACTTC; CDR3aa: CASSSAGYYEQYF
abundance: few; d_gene: TRBD1; v_gene: TRBV4-1; j_gene: TRBJ1-5; CDR3nt: TGCGCCAGCAGCCTGCGACAGGGGGAACAGCCCCAGCATTTT; CDR3aa: CASSLRQGEQPQHF
abundance: .; d_gene: .; v_gene: TRBV18; j_gene: TRBJ1-5; CDR3nt: TGTGCCAGCTCACAAAACCAACTCCAATCCAATCAGCCCCAGCATTTT; CDR3aa: CASSQNQLQSNQPQHF
abundance: once; d_gene: .; v_gene: TRBV14; j_gene: TRBJ1-5; CDR3nt: TGTGCCAGCAGCCAAGTTAAGGAGGATTATAGCAATCAGCCCCAGCATTTT; CDR3aa: CASSQVKEDYSNQPQHF
abundance: .; d_gene: .; v_gene: TRBV3-1/TRBV3-2; j_gene: TRBJ2-1; CDR3nt: TGTGCCAGCAGCCAAAAGGCGGCAATGAGGCAGTTCTTC; CDR3aa: CASSQKAAMRQFF
abundance: .; d_gene: TRBD1; v_gene: TRBV14; j_gene: TRBJ2-7; CDR3nt: TGTGCCAGCAGCCAAGGGTCGAGGACAGGTCCCTCCGAGCAGTACTTC; CDR3aa: CASSQGSRTGPSEQYF
abundance: .; d_gene: .; v_gene: TRBV6-2/TRBV6-3; j_gene: TRBJ1-5; CDR3nt: TGTGCCAGCAGTTACTCGACTCCGGGTAGCAATCAGCCCCAGCATTTT; CDR3aa: CASSYSTPGSNQPQHF
abundance: .; d_gene: .; v_gene: TRBV7-9; j_gene: TRBJ2-3; CDR3nt: TGTGCCAGCAGCCTCGAAGCCACAGATACGCAGTATTTT; CDR3aa: CASSLEATDTQYF
abundance: .; d_gene: .; v_gene: TRBV15; j_gene: TRBJ1-1; CDR3nt: TGTGCCACCAGCAGACCCCCTTCGGGGGCGAGCACTGAAGCTTTCTTT; CDR3aa: CATSRPPSGASTEAFF
abundance: once; d_gene: .; v_gene: TRBV18; j_gene: TRBJ1-5; CDR3nt: TGTGCCAGCTCACTGGACCAGGACCCTAATCAGCCCCAGCATTTT; CDR3aa: CASSLDQDPNQPQHF
abundance: .; d_gene: .; v_gene: TRBV6-5; j_gene: TRBJ1-2; CDR3nt: TGTGCCACTAGTTACGATAGGGCAGGGCAAGGAGGCTACACCTTC; CDR3aa: CATSYDRAGQGGYTF
abundance: .; d_gene: TRBD1; v_gene: TRBV4-1; j_gene: TRBJ1-2; CDR3nt: TGCGCCAGCAGCCAAGATGGGTGGGACAGCGGCTACTATGGCTACACCTTC; CDR3aa: CASSQDGWDSGYYGYTF
abundance: .; d_gene: TRBD1; v_gene: TRBV3-1/TRBV3-2; j_gene: TRBJ1-5; CDR3nt: TGTGCCAGCAGCCAAGATAAGGGGGCGAGCAATCAGCCCCAGCATTTT; CDR3aa: CASSQDKGASNQPQHF
abundance: .; d_gene: .; v_gene: TRBV5-1; j_gene: TRBJ1-6; CDR3nt: TGCGCCAGCACCCCATTCTCGGGGGGCTGGTCTGGTAATTCACCCCTCCACTTT; CDR3aa: CASTPFSGGWSGNSPLHF
abundance: .; d_gene: TRBD1; v_gene: TRBV7-3; j_gene: TRBJ1-1; CDR3nt: TGTGCCAGCAGGCTACACCCGGGACAGGGGCCAACTGAAGCTTTCTTT; CDR3aa: CASRLHPGQGPTEAFF
abundance: .; d_gene: .; v_gene: TRBV3-1/TRBV3-2; j_gene: TRBJ2-5; CDR3nt: TGTGCCAGCAGCCAAGTGTCCGGGGAAGAGACCCAGTACTTC; CDR3aa: CASSQVSGEETQYF
abundance: .; d_gene: TRBD2; v_gene: TRBV11-2; j_gene: TRBJ2-1; CDR3nt: TGTGCCAGCAGCTTTAGCGGGATTGAGCAGTTCTTC; CDR3aa: CASSFSGIEQFF
abundance: once; d_gene: TRBD2; v_gene: TRBV10-3; j_gene: TRBJ2-7; CDR3nt: TGTGCCATCAGTGGAGTCCGGGCGGGGGACCATTACTTC; CDR3aa: CAISGVRAGDHYF
abundance: .; d_gene: TRBD2; v_gene: TRBV5-1; j_gene: TRBJ2-1; CDR3nt: TGCGCCAGCAGCCCGGGACTACGAGACAATGAGCAGTTCTTC; CDR3aa: CASSPGLRDNEQFF
abundance: .; d_gene: .; v_gene: TRBV5-4; j_gene: TRBJ1-1; CDR3nt: TGTGCCAGCAGCGCCGCCCAGGCAGGACCCGCTGAAGCTTTCTTT; CDR3aa: CASSAAQAGPAEAFF